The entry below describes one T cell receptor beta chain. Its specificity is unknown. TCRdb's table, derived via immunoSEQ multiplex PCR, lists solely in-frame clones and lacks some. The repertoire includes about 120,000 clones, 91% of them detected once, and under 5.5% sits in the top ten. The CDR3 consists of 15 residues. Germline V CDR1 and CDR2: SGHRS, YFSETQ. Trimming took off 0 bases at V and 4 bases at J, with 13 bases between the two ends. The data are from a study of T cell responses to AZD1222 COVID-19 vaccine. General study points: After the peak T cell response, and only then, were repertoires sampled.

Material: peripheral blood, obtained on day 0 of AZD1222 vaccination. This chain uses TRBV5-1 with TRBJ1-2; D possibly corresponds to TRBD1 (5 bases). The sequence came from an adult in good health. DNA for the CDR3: TGCGCCAGCAGCTTGGAAGGGAGCCAGGGCTATGGCTACACCTTC. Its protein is CASSLEGSQGYGYTF.